A selection of T cell receptor beta chains follows, all from one sample in a study of chemoradiotherapy in HPV16-positive cancers. Data came from immunoSEQ multiplex PCR; TCRdb stores just in-frame clones and leaves some out. This table holds fewer than 40,000 clones, 76% found once. The source was blood, collected from a patient who underwent chemoradiotherapy. Receptors originate from a human donor with HPV-associated anogenital cancer. Both conserved end residues are part of each CDR3. D genes are given only for firm matches. Part of the rows lack a size; the others show once, few, many or a class for expanded clones.

abundance: -
j_gene: TRBJ2-3
v_gene: TRBV7-2
len: 11
d_gene: -
CDR3nt: TGTGCCAGCAGCTTAACGGATACGCAGTATTTT
CDR3aa: CASSLTDTQYF

abundance: -
j_gene: TRBJ1-2
v_gene: TRBV29-1
len: 15
d_gene: -
CDR3nt: TGCAGCGTTGAAGGGGCCCCGGGGCAAAACTATGGCTACACCTTC
CDR3aa: CSVEGAPGQNYGYTF

abundance: few
j_gene: TRBJ1-4
v_gene: TRBV29-1
len: 13
d_gene: -
CDR3nt: TGCAGCGTTGGTGGCAGGGTAAATGAAAAACTGTTTTTT
CDR3aa: CSVGGRVNEKLFF

abundance: few
j_gene: TRBJ1-1
v_gene: TRBV18
len: 15
d_gene: -
CDR3nt: TGTGCCAGCTCACCAGGGAGCGGGCTGAACACTGAAGCTTTCTTT
CDR3aa: CASSPGSGLNTEAFF

abundance: -
j_gene: TRBJ1-6
v_gene: TRBV10-1
len: 13
d_gene: -
CDR3nt: TGCGCCAACCGGCGCTCCTATAATTCACCCCTCCACTTT
CDR3aa: CANRRSYNSPLHF

abundance: -
j_gene: TRBJ1-1
v_gene: TRBV4-3
len: 15
d_gene: -
CDR3nt: TGCGCCAGCAGCCCTGACAGTCCTATGAACACTGAAGCTTTCTTT
CDR3aa: CASSPDSPMNTEAFF

abundance: -
j_gene: TRBJ1-1
v_gene: TRBV4-1
len: 15
d_gene: -
CDR3nt: TGCGCCAGCAGCTCGGGCCCGCGGGGAAACACTGAAGCTTTCTTT
CDR3aa: CASSSGPRGNTEAFF

abundance: -
j_gene: TRBJ1-1
v_gene: TRBV10-3
len: 13
d_gene: -
CDR3nt: TGTGCCATCAGTAGGCAGGCGAACACTGAAGCTTTCTTT
CDR3aa: CAISRQANTEAFF

abundance: few
j_gene: TRBJ2-3
v_gene: TRBV10-3
len: 12
d_gene: -
CDR3nt: TGTGCCATCAGGGCAGAGGCAGATACGCAGTATTTT
CDR3aa: CAIRAEADTQYF

abundance: -
j_gene: TRBJ2-7
v_gene: TRBV7-8
len: 15
d_gene: -
CDR3nt: TGTGCCAGCAGCCCCAGCCCCGGGGGCTATTACGAGCAGTACTTC
CDR3aa: CASSPSPGGYYEQYF

abundance: -
j_gene: TRBJ1-2
v_gene: TRBV7-2
len: 12
d_gene: -
CDR3nt: TGTGCCAGCAGTTCGACAGCGTATGGCTACACCTTC
CDR3aa: CASSSTAYGYTF

abundance: -
j_gene: TRBJ1-3
v_gene: TRBV10-3
len: 14
d_gene: -
CDR3nt: TGTGCCATCAGTGACAGCACCTCTGGAAACACCATATATTTT
CDR3aa: CAISDSTSGNTIYF

abundance: -
j_gene: TRBJ2-2
v_gene: TRBV11-3
len: 12
d_gene: -
CDR3nt: TGTGCCAGCAGCTACCGACCCGGGGAGCTGTTTTTT
CDR3aa: CASSYRPGELFF

abundance: -
j_gene: TRBJ1-2
v_gene: TRBV6-1
len: 14
d_gene: -
CDR3nt: TGTGCCAGCAGTGAAGCCGAGGGGGTAGCTGGCTACACCTTC
CDR3aa: CASSEAEGVAGYTF

abundance: -
j_gene: TRBJ2-5
v_gene: TRBV5-1
len: 14
d_gene: TRBD1
CDR3nt: TGCGCCAGCAGCTTGACAGGGGCCTCAGAGACCCAGTACTTC
CDR3aa: CASSLTGASETQYF

abundance: -
j_gene: TRBJ1-1
v_gene: TRBV18
len: 14
d_gene: -
CDR3nt: TGTGCCAGCTCACCACCCGGACCCACCCGAGGGGCTTTCTTT
CDR3aa: CASSPPGPTRGAFF

abundance: -
j_gene: TRBJ2-5
v_gene: TRBV11-2
len: 11
d_gene: -
CDR3nt: TGTGCCAGCAGCCCGGGGGAGACCCAGTACTTC
CDR3aa: CASSPGETQYF

abundance: -
j_gene: TRBJ2-2
v_gene: TRBV7-2
len: 18
d_gene: -
CDR3nt: TGTGCCAGCAGCCTAGCCGTATTACTAGGGGGGAACACCGGGGAGCTGTTTTTT
CDR3aa: CASSLAVLLGGNTGELFF